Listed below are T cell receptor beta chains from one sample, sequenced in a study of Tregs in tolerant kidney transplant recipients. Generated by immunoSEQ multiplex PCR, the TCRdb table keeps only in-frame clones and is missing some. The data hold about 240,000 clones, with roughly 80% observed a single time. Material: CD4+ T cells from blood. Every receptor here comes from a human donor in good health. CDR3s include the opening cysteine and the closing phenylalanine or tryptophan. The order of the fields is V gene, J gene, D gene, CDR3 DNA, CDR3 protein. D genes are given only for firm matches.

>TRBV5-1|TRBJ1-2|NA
TGCGCCAGCAGCCGAATTGACAGACTTTCTAACTATGGCTACACCTTC
CASSRIDRLSNYGYTF
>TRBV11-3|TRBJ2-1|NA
TGTGCCAGCAGCTCCAACGGAAATGAGCAGTTCTTC
CASSSNGNEQFF
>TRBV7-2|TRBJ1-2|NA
TGTGCCAGCAGCCCCAGGGTTGGGAGTTACGGCTACACCTTC
CASSPRVGSYGYTF
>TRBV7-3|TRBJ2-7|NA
TGTGCCAGCAGCCTTACGACGAGCTCCTACGAGCAGTACTTC
CASSLTTSSYEQYF
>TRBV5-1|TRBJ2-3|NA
TGCGCCAGCAGCTTGTACGCGAGCACAGATACGCAGTATTTT
CASSLYASTDTQYF
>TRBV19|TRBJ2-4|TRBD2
TGTGCCAGTAGTATCCCACTCGGACTAGCGGGAGAAGGGGGAAAAAACATTCAGTACTTC
CASSIPLGLAGEGGKNIQYF
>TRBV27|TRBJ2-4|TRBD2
TGTGCCAGCAGTTTAGCGGGAGGAGGGAACATTCAGTACTTC
CASSLAGGGNIQYF
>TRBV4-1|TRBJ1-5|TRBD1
TGCGCCAGCAGCCAAGATGAGGGGGCTTATAGCAATCAGCCCCAGCATTTT
CASSQDEGAYSNQPQHF
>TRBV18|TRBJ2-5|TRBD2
TGTGCCAGCTCACCCCTGATCGACAGGACTAGCGGGAGTCTTCTCTACCAAGAGACCCAGTACTTC
CASSPLIDRTSGSLLYQETQYF
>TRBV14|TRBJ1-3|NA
TGTGCCAGCAGCCAAAGGGGGGCCGACGGGGCCACCATATATTTT
CASSQRGADGATIYF